This TCR beta chain was observed in a study of T cells in Graves' hyperthyroidism and ophthalmopathy. A Clinical Activity Score of at least 3, a NOSPECS grade of at least 4 and a duration under 3 months were recorded in the ophthalmopathy patients. TCR beta CDR3 regions were amplified from RNA. First-round RT-PCR of the TCR CDR3 relied on the HTBI primer set. TCRdb analysed the multiplex PCR reads with MiXCR anew, one entry per CDR3 protein. The repertoire has over 400,000 distinct CDR3 sequences, over 12% of them found once; the top ten carry around 14%. A few counts support this clonotype. Material: blood. The clonotype originates from a man aged 18 to 29 with Graves' ophthalmopathy.

CDR3 sequence (DNA): TGTGCCATCAGCCAGCCGCCGGGGCCAGATACGCAGTATTTT. This gives the protein CAISQPPGPDTQYF. The chain joins TRBV10-3 to TRBJ2-3, with D perhaps given as TRBD1 or TRBD2 (5 bases each). CDR3 length equals 14 residues. V was shortened by 6 bases and J by 4 bases, with 14 bases between the two germline ends. Germline V lookup: CDR1 ENHRY, CDR2 SYGVKD.